The 26 T cell receptor beta chains presented below share a single source sample, sequenced in a study of T cells after yellow fever vaccination. Using its own MiXCR run on the 5' RACE reads, TCRdb lists one record per CDR3 protein. Of roughly 250,000 distinct CDR3 sequences listed, approximately 12% were seen once; the top ten hold about 0.51%. Specimen: CD4+ T cells sorted from PBMCs, collected 45 days after the yellow fever booster vaccination. The receptor set was obtained from a man aged 25 to 40 who received the YFV17D yellow fever vaccine.

This clonotype has a handful of counts. J is TRBJ2-2 and V is TRBV10-3, with TRBD1 matching 8 bases. Unmatched junction bases numbered 14, after V lost 6 bases and J lost 2 bases. The CDR3 sequence is 18 residues long. Germline CDR1 is ENHRY and CDR2 is SYGVKD. CDR3 nucleotide sequence: TGTGCCATCAGCCTTAAGGACAGGGCCTCCGTTAACACCGGGGAGCTGTTTTTT. It codes for CAISLKDRASVNTGELFF.

The table lists this clonotype with many counts. The V gene is TRBV7-9, the J gene TRBJ2-7; D is possibly TRBD2 (6 bases). Trimming stripped 2 bases from V and 9 bases from J, with 11 bases between. This CDR3 contains 12 residues. Germline V CDR1 and CDR2: SEHNR, FQNEAQ (reference sequence). The CDR3 nucleotides read TGTGCCAGCAGCTTATCCTTGGGAGGGCAGTACTTC. Its translation is CASSLSLGGQYF.

This clonotype has more than one count but fewer than ten. This sequence joins TRBV6-5 and TRBJ2-3; D unresolved. The length of the CDR3 is 14 residues. CDR1 and CDR2 from the germline V gene are MNHEY and SVGAGI. Trimming shortened V by 4 bases and J by 3 bases, and 11 bases separated the two germline ends. The CDR3 loop is CASSSHVGTDTQYF. The CDR3 bases are TGTGCCAGCAGTTCCCACGTGGGGACAGATACGCAGTATTTT.

The rearrangement joins TRBV5-1 to TRBJ2-1; 7 bases line up with TRBD1. The trim removed 3 bases at V and 8 bases at J, leaving 14 bases unmatched. CDR1 is SGHRS, CDR2 YFSETQ, per germline. This CDR3 has 16 amino acids. CDR3 DNA: TGCGCCAGCAGCTCGACGGTGGTAGTAGGGGGCGATGAGCAGTTCTTC. Amino acids: CASSSTVVVGGDEQFF. Complete variable domain (other parts from reference TRBV5-1 and TRBJ2-1): KAGVTQTPRYLIKTRGQQVTLSCSPISGHRSVSWYQQTPGQGLQFLFEYFSETQRNKGNFPGRFSGRQFSNSRSEMNVSTLELGDSALYLCASSSTVVVGGDEQFFGPGTRLTVL.

This clonotype has a count of ten or more. V is TRBV5-1 and J is TRBJ1-1, with D tentatively TRBD1 (5 bases). CDR3 length: 13 residues. Trimming pared 4 bases from V and 4 bases from J, leaving 11 bases between. Germline CDR1 reads SGHRS; CDR2 reads YFSETQ. CDR3 nucleotides: TGCGCCAGCAGCACCGGGGGTGTCACTGAAGCTTTCTTT. Translating it yields CASSTGGVTEAFF. Complete variable domain (other parts from reference TRBV5-1 and TRBJ1-1): KAGVTQTPRYLIKTRGQQVTLSCSPISGHRSVSWYQQTPGQGLQFLFEYFSETQRNKGNFPGRFSGRQFSNSRSEMNVSTLELGDSALYLCASSTGGVTEAFFGQGTRLTVV.

The rearrangement links TRBV21-1 to TRBJ2-7; the table's D call TRBD2 went unverified against the DNA. TRBV21-1 is labeled a pseudogene. This CDR3 spans 14 amino acids. In DNA form, the CDR3 reads TGTGCCCCCTCCGGGGGATTAAGCTCCTACGAGCAGTACTTC. Translated: CAPSGGLSSYEQYF.

This clonotype has ten or more counts. CDR3 coding DNA: TGTGCCAGCAGTCGGCAGCGGGAGGGAGACAATGAGCAGTTCTTC. Protein product: CASSRQREGDNEQFF. V gene TRBV12-3 or TRBV12-4 combines with J gene TRBJ2-1, with TRBD2 identical over 10 bases. The CDR3 consists of 15 residues. J was trimmed by 5 bases and V by 5 bases; bases with no gene match: 6.

Points on this clonotype: The junction departs from germline at one end; a sequencing error may be responsible. This sequence joins TRBV12-3 or TRBV12-4 and TRBJ2-7; 7 bases match TRBD2. CDR3 length equals 11 residues. DNA of the CDR3: TGTGCCAGCAGCGGGGGGACGGGTCGGAACTTC. This encodes CASSGGTGRNF.

This clonotype was recorded at least ten times. The chain has TRBV6-6 and TRBJ1-5; 7 nucleotides match TRBD1. The trim removed 11 bases at V and 5 bases at J, leaving 6 bases unmatched. The CDR3 loop spans 12 amino acids. The germline gives CDR1 MNHNY, CDR2 SVGAGI (reference sequence). CDR3 coding DNA: TGTGCCGTAAGGGACAGAGATCAGCCCCAGCATTTT. Translating it yields CAVRDRDQPQHF.

The genes are TRBV3-1 and TRBJ1-1, with TRBD1 matching 8 bases. The CDR3 has 15 amino acids. Germline lookup yields CDR1 LGHDT and CDR2 YNNKEL (reference sequence). Trimming took 6 bases from V and 1 from J; bases not matched to a gene: 7. The CDR3 protein is CASSPYDRGNTEAFF. In DNA, the CDR3 is TGTGCCAGCAGTCCCTACGACAGGGGGAACACTGAAGCTTTCTTT.

This sequence joins TRBV20-1 and TRBJ2-3, with TRBD1 matching over 7 bases. Germline V lookup: CDR1 DFQATT, CDR2 SNEGSKA (reference sequence). V lost 6 bases to trimming and J lost 3 bases; unmatched junction nucleotides: 9. The CDR3 runs to 14 residues. The CDR3, as DNA: TGCAGTGCGGAGGTGCGGACAGGAACAGATACGCAGTATTTT. Protein sequence: CSAEVRTGTDTQYF.

Many counts were recorded for this clonotype. CDR3: CASSRGGEQYF. In DNA, the CDR3 is TGTGCCAGCAGCCGGGGAGGCGAGCAGTACTTC. The V gene is TRBV12-3 or TRBV12-4, the J gene TRBJ2-7; the D gene is possibly TRBD2 (6 bases). V was cut by 6 bases and J by 6 bases, with 9 bases left in between. The CDR3 spans 11 residues.

This clonotype has more than one count but fewer than ten. The genes are TRBV6-1 and TRBJ2-1; 11 bases align to TRBD2. Germline V CDR1 and CDR2: MNHNS, SASEGT. The CDR3 has 14 amino acids. V trimming: 7 bases; J trimming: 4 bases; junction bases outside the gene matches: 3. The CDR3 bases are TGTGCCAGCATACTAGCGGGAGTTTACAATGAGCAGTTCTTC. The encoded protein is CASILAGVYNEQFF.

The J gene is TRBJ2-5, the V gene TRBV7-2; D unclear. This CDR3 has 15 residues. Trimming took 1 base from V and 4 from J, leaving 13 bases between them. Germline V gene data show CDR1 as SGHTA and CDR2 as FQGNSA. The CDR3 spells CASSLDMVGRETQYF. The DNA of the CDR3 is TGTGCCAGCAGCTTAGACATGGTCGGTCGAGAGACCCAGTACTTC.

This sequence joins TRBV29-1 and TRBJ2-3; D is ambiguous. There are 12 residues in the CDR3. Per the germline V gene, CDR1 is SQVTM and CDR2 is ANQGSEA. V lost 3 bases and J lost 4, with 8 bases in between. The chain's CDR3 is CSVEVGPDTQYF. CDR3 bases: TGCAGCGTTGAGGTGGGTCCAGATACGCAGTATTTT.

This clonotype was seen ten or more times. The junction and the germline gene differ at one end; a read error may be behind it. V usage is TRBV5-1 and J usage is TRBJ2-3; 14 bases are shared with TRBD2. Germline CDR1 and CDR2: SGHRS and YFSETQ. The CDR3 is 16 amino acids. The CDR3 loop is CASSLGGLAGADTQYF. The CDR3 DNA sequence: TGTGCCAGCAGCTTGGGGGGACTAGCGGGAGCAGATACGCAGTATTTT.

This clonotype was counted only a few times. V usage is TRBV7-9 and J usage is TRBJ2-7; 8 bases match TRBD2. The CDR3 has 16 residues. Germline V lookup: CDR1 SEHNR, CDR2 FQNEAQ (reference sequence). J was trimmed by 4 bases and V by 5 bases; bases with no gene match: 13. The CDR3 DNA reads TGTGCCAGCAGCCCTGAAGTTACCGCTAGCGGGTACGAGCAGTACTTC. Translated, it gives CASSPEVTASGYEQYF.

This clonotype was detected only a few times. V and J are TRBV6-6 and TRBJ2-5; maybe TRBD2 (6 bases). Trimming cost V 6 bases and J 9 bases, with 14 bases left between them. The CDR3 extends over 12 amino acids. Per the germline V gene, CDR1 is MNHNY and CDR2 is SVGAGI (reference sequence). The CDR3 nucleotides read TGTGCCAGCAGCCCCCCGGAGCGGGCCCAGTACTTC. Its translation: CASSPPERAQYF.

The genes are TRBV23-1 and TRBJ2-7; 11 bases line up with TRBD2. TRBV23-1 is an ORF, with its function uncertain. The CDR3 is 14 residues long. V was clipped by 1 base and J by 6 bases; unmatched bases: 2. CDR3 protein: CASSQLAGGGEQYF. DNA of the CDR3: TGCGCCAGCAGTCAATTAGCGGGAGGGGGCGAGCAGTACTTC.

V usage is TRBV30 and J usage is TRBJ2-4, with D possibly matching TRBD1 (5 bases). With 0 bases removed from V and 6 bases from J, the gap between germline ends came to 9 bases. The V gene's germline CDR1 is GTSNPN and CDR2 SVGIG (reference sequence). The CDR3 is 13 residues long. The CDR3 region has the DNA TGTGCCTGGAGTGTAGGGGTGAGAAACATTCAGTACTTC. Amino acid sequence: CAWSVGVRNIQYF. Full variable domain (rest looked up from reference TRBV30 and TRBJ2-4): SQTIHQWPATLVQPVGSPLSLECTVEGTSNPNLYWYRQAAGRGLQLLFYSVGIGQISSEVPQNLSASRPQDRQFILSSKKLLLSDSGFYLCAWSVGVRNIQYFGAGTRLSVL.

The V gene is TRBV6-1, the J gene TRBJ2-3; TRBD2 might be the D (5 bases). Germline CDR1 and CDR2: MNHNS and SASEGT. This CDR3 has 15 amino acids. V shed 7 bases and J shed 4 bases, with 18 bases lying between them. The CDR3 nucleotides read TGTGCCAGCAATATTCCCCGGAGGTACCCAGATACGCAGTATTTT. Encoded protein: CASNIPRRYPDTQYF.

This chain uses TRBV7-9 with TRBJ2-7, with TRBD2 identical over 7 bases. From germline, CDR1 is SEHNR and CDR2 FQNEAQ (reference sequence). The junction had 4 bases not matched to a gene; V was cut back by 1 base and J by 7 bases. The CDR3 is 13 amino acids. CDR3 sequence (DNA): TGTGCCAGCAGCTTAGAAGCGGGACGGGAGCAGTACTTC. Protein product: CASSLEAGREQYF.

V is TRBV18 and J is TRBJ2-7; D not certain. Germline V lookup: CDR1 KGHSH, CDR2 LQKENI. CDR3 length: 14 residues. Trimming took 1 base from V and 7 from J, leaving 14 bases between them. CDR3 sequence reads: CASSPQQTTLEQYF. DNA of the CDR3: TGTGCCAGCTCACCACAGCAAACTACGTTAGAGCAGTACTTC.

This clonotype was recorded a few times. This chain links TRBV7-2 with TRBJ2-1; the match to TRBD1 covers 7 bases. The V gene end was trimmed by 2 bases and the J gene end by 4 bases; junction bases not matched to a gene: 2. Per germline, CDR1 SGHTA and CDR2 FQGNSA. The CDR3 runs 14 residues. The CDR3 DNA sequence: TGTGCCAGCAGCTTAACGACAGGGTACAATGAGCAGTTCTTC. Encoded protein: CASSLTTGYNEQFF.

The CDR3 DNA reads TGCAGTGCTAGAAACCCGGGACAGGGGGAGGTTGGCTATGGCTACACCTTC. This translates into CSARNPGQGEVGYGYTF. This sequence joins TRBV20-1 and TRBJ1-2; 11 positions agree with TRBD1. Germline V lookup: CDR1 DFQATT, CDR2 SNEGSKA (reference sequence). The CDR3 is 17 amino acids. Trimming cost V 2 bases and J 4 bases; bases outside gene matches: 12.

This clonotype was detected many times. This rearrangement joins TRBV7-9 to TRBJ2-1; 7 bases line up with TRBD2. CDR3 length: 13 residues. Germline CDR1 and CDR2: SEHNR and FQNEAQ (reference sequence). V lost 4 bases to trimming and J lost 6 bases; unmatched junction nucleotides: 3. The CDR3 DNA is TGTGCCAGCAGCTCGACGGGGGGCAATGAGCAGTTCTTC. Amino acid sequence: CASSSTGGNEQFF.